The 11 T cell receptor beta chains in this list originate from one sample, sequenced in a study of cytomegalovirus exposure and HLA in healthy donors. Amplification used 60 Vbeta primers and 13 Jbeta primers. Some clones are missing from TCRdb's copy, which holds only in-frame ones; the method was immunoSEQ multiplex PCR. The table lists 80,000 to 100,000 clones. Sequences were obtained from PBMCs. The receptors here all came from a woman in her 30s in good health and CMV-seronegative.

This clone is classed as large by frequency. CDR3 nucleotides: TGTGCCAGCAGTGACTCGACTAGCGGGGGGGCAGATACGCAGTATTTT. Encoded protein: CASSDSTSGGADTQYF. The V and J genes are TRBV6-4 and TRBJ2-3; 14 positions agree with TRBD2. V shed 0 bases, J shed 4 bases, and the junction held 0 bases outside the gene matches. The V gene's germline CDR1 is MRHNA and CDR2 SNTAGT. The CDR3 is 16 residues long.

The genes are TRBV19 and TRBJ1-5; possible D gene TRBD1, 5 bases. The germline gives CDR1 LNHDA, CDR2 SQIVND (reference sequence). This CDR3 region has 15 residues. Deletions cut 7 bases from V and 7 bases from J, with 20 bases between. This CDR3 reads CASTRGRGRWQPQHF. CDR3 nucleotides: TGTGCCAGTACCCGAGGGAGGGGCCGGTGGCAGCCCCAGCATTTT.

The chain uses TRBV13 and TRBJ2-1; a possible D gene is TRBD1 (5 bases). There are 14 residues in the CDR3. The germline V and J ends were trimmed by 1 base and 7 bases, with 11 bases remaining between them. Germline assignment: CDR1 PRHDT and CDR2 FYEKMQ (reference sequence). CDR3 sequence (DNA): TGTGCCAGCAGCTTAGACCTGCAGGGTAATGAGCAGTTCTTC. Protein sequence: CASSLDLQGNEQFF.

The chain has TRBV11-3 and TRBJ2-1; 7 bases match TRBD1. The length of the CDR3 is 17 residues. Looked up from germline, CDR1 is SGHNT and CDR2 is YENEEA. J was trimmed by 6 bases and V by 0 bases; bases with no gene match: 11. The DNA for the CDR3 is TGTGCCAGCAGCTTAGATCGAGGAACAGGGGATCCCAATGAGCAGTTCTTC. This encodes CASSLDRGTGDPNEQFF. Combining the CDR3 with reference TRBV11-3 and TRBJ2-1 gives the whole variable domain EAGVVQSPRYKIIEKKQPVAFWCNPISGHNTLYWYLQNLGQGPELLIRYENEEAVDDSQLPKDRFSAERLKGVDSTLKIQPAELGDSAVYLCASSLDRGTGDPNEQFFGPGTRLTVL.

The rearrangement uses TRBV6-5 and TRBJ1-1; perhaps TRBD1 as D (6 bases). V lost 5 bases and J lost 4, with 17 bases in between. The CDR3 contains 15 residues. CDR1 is MNHEY, CDR2 SVGAGI, per germline. The CDR3 loop reads CASSPGRTEITEAFF. Written as DNA, the CDR3 is TGTGCCAGCAGTCCGGGACGGACAGAGATCACTGAAGCTTTCTTT.

The chain links TRBV13 to TRBJ1-1; D uncertain. The ends were cut back, 5 bases at V and 3 bases at J, with 7 bases in the middle. Germline-derived CDR1 and CDR2 are PRHDT and FYEKMQ (reference sequence). This CDR3 is built from 12 residues. The CDR3 nucleotides are TGTGCCAGCAGCCCCGGGGACACTGAAGCTTTCTTT. As protein: CASSPGDTEAFF.

For this clone: The junction and the germline gene differ at one end; a read error may be behind it. The rearrangement joins TRBV7-6 to TRBJ2-7; maybe TRBD2 (7 bases). There are 14 residues in the CDR3. The germline gives CDR1 SGHVS, CDR2 FNYEAQ. CDR3 DNA sequence: TGTGCCGGCAGCTTACAGGGAGGGTCAAGGGAGCAGTACTTC. Its translation is CAGSLQGGSREQYF.

The CDR3, as DNA: TGTGCCAGCAGCGTAGGGACAGGGCGACCGACCTACAATGAGCAGTTCTTC. This translates into CASSVGTGRPTYNEQFF. The rearrangement links TRBV9 to TRBJ2-1; 8 nucleotides align to TRBD1. The CDR3 covers 17 residues. The junction had 7 bases not matched to a gene; V was cut back by 0 bases and J by 2 bases. The germline gives CDR1 SGDLS, CDR2 YYNGEE.

This sequence joins TRBV28 and TRBJ2-2; D is possibly TRBD1 (6 bases). The CDR3 contains 15 residues. Germline V gene data show CDR1 as MDHEN and CDR2 as SYDVKM. The ends were cut back, 6 bases at V and 1 base at J, with 12 bases in the middle. The CDR3 loop reads CASSVPTGNTGELFF. In nucleotides, the CDR3 is TGTGCCAGCAGCGTCCCGACAGGGAACACCGGGGAGCTGTTTTTT.

This chain joins TRBV29-1 and TRBJ1-1, with TRBD1 matching over 7 bases. The ends lost 7 bases at V and 7 bases at J; junction bases unmatched: 6. Germline CDR1 SQVTM, CDR2 ANQGSEA. The CDR3 consists of 11 residues. The CDR3 nucleotides are TGCAGCGGGAACAGGGGTGGTGAAGCTTTCTTT. This codes for CSGNRGGEAFF.

CDR3 DNA: TGTGCCAGCAGTTCTGTGGGGGCTGAGCAGTTCTTC. Translating gives CASSSVGAEQFF. The genes are TRBV27 and TRBJ2-1, with TRBD1 as a possible D gene (6 bases). The CDR3 contains 12 residues. CDR1 and CDR2 from the germline V gene are MNHEY and SMNVEV (reference sequence). V was cut by 4 bases and J by 9 bases, with 10 bases left in between.